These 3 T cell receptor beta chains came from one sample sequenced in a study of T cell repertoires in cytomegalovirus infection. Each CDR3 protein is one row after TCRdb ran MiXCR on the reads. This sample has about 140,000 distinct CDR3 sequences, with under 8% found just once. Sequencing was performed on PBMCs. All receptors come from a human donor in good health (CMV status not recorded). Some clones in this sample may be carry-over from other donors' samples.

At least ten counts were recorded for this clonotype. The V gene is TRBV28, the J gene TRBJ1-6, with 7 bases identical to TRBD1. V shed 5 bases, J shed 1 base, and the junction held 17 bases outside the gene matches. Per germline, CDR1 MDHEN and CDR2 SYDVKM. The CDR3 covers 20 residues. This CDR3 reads CASSQIRTGVGASYNSPLHF. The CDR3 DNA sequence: TGTGCCAGCAGTCAAATAAGGACAGGCGTCGGGGCTTCCTATAATTCACCCCTCCACTTT.

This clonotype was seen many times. The CDR3 bases are TGTGCCAGCAGCTTAGTCCGTATCAATGAGCAGTTCTTC. This sequence encodes CASSLVRINEQFF. J is TRBJ2-1 and V is TRBV7-2; D unresolved. V shed 1 base and J shed 6 bases, with 7 bases lying between them. The germline gives CDR1 SGHTA, CDR2 FQGNSA. The CDR3 loop spans 13 amino acids.

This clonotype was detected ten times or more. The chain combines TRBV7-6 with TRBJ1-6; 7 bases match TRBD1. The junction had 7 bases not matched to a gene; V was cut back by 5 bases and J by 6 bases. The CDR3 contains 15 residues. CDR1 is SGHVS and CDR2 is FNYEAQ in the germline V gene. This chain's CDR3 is CASSPDRRRNSPLHF. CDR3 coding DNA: TGTGCCAGCAGCCCGGACAGGAGGCGTAATTCACCCCTCCACTTT.